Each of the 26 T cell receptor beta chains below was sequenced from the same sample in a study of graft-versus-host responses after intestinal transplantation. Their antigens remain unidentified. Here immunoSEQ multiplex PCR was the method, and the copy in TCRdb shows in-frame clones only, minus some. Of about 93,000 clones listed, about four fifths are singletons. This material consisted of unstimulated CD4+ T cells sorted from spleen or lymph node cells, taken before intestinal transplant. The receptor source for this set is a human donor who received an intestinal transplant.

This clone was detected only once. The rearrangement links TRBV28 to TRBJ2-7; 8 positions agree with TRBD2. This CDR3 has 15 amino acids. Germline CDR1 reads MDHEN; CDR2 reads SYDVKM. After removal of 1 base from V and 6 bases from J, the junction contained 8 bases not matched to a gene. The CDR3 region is CASSLYSREGLEQYF. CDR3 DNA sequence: TGTGCCAGCAGTTTATACTCCCGGGAGGGGCTCGAGCAGTACTTC.

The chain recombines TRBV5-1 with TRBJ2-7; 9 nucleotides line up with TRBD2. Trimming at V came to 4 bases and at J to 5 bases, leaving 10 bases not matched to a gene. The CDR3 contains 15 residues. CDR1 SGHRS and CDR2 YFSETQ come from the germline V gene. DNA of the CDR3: TGCGCCAGCAGCCTTGGCATAGCGGGGGCAGACGAGCAGTACTTC. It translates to CASSLGIAGADEQYF.

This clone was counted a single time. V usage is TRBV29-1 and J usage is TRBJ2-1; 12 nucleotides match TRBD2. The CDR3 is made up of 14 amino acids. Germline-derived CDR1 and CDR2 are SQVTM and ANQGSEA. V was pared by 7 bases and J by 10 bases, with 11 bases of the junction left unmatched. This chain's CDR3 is CSAGSSGRAGEQFF. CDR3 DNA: TGCAGCGCGGGGTCTAGCGGGAGGGCGGGCGAGCAGTTCTTC.

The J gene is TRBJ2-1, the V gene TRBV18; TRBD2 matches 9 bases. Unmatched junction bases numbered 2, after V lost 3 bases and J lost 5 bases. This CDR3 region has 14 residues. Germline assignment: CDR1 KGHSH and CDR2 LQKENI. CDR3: CASSPAGGDNEQFF. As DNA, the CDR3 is TGTGCCAGCTCACCGGCGGGGGGGGACAATGAGCAGTTCTTC.

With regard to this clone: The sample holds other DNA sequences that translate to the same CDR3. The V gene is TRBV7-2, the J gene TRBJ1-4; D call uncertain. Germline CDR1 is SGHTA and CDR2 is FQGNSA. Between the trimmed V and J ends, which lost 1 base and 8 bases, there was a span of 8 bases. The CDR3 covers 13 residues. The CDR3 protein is CASSLVPGEKLFF. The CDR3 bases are TGTGCCAGCAGCTTAGTTCCAGGAGAAAAACTGTTTTTT. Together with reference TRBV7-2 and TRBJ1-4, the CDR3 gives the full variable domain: GAGVSQSPSNKVTEKGKDVELRCDPISGHTALYWYRQSLGQGLEFLIYFQGNSAPDKSGLPSDRFSAERTGGSVSTLTIQRTQQEDSAVYLCASSLVPGEKLFFGSGTQLSVL.

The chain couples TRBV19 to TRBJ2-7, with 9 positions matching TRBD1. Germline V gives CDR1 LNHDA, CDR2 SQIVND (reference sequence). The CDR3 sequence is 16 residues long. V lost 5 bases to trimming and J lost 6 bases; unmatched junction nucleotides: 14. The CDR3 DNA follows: TGTGCCAGTAGTCCGGGGTGGGACAGGGAAATCGGCGAGCAGTACTTC. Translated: CASSPGWDREIGEQYF.

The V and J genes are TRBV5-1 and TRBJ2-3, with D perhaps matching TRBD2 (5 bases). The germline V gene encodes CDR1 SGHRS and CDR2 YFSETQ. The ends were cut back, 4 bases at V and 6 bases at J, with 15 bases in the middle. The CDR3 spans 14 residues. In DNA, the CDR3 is TGCGCCAGCAGCCGGCGGGCGGTCGGGGATACGCAGTATTTT. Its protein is CASSRRAVGDTQYF.

The CDR3 DNA is TGTGCCAGCAGTTTTAGCGGGAGGGCCCTCGGTACGCAGTATTTT. It is translated as CASSFSGRALGTQYF. The chain has TRBV27 and TRBJ2-3; 11 bases are a match to TRBD2. Germline V gene sequence: CDR1 MNHEY, CDR2 SMNVEV (reference sequence). J was trimmed by 8 bases and V by 3 bases; bases with no gene match: 7. CDR3 length equals 15 residues.

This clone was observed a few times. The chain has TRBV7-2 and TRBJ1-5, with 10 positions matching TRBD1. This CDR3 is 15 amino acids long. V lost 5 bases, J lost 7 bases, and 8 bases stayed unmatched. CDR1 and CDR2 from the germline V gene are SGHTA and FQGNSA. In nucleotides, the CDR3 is TGTGCCAGCAGCCTGGACAGGGGGACTCGGCAGCCCCAGCATTTT. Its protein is CASSLDRGTRQPQHF.

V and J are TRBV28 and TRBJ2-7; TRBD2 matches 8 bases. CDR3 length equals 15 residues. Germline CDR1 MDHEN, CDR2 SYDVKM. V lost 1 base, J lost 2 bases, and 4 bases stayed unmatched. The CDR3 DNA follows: TGTGCCAGCAGTTTATACGGTAGCGGGACCTACGAGCAGTACTTC. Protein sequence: CASSLYGSGTYEQYF.

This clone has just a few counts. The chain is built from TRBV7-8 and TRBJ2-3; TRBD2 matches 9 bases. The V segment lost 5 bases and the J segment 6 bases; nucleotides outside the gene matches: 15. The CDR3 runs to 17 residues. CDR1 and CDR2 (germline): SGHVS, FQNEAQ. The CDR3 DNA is TGTGCCAGCAGCCTATCACGCGGGACTAGCTCGATCGATACGCAGTATTTT. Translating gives CASSLSRGTSSIDTQYF.

The CDR3 sequence is CASSLGLAGGFQETQYF. The CDR3 DNA reads TGCGCCAGCAGCCTGGGGCTAGCGGGGGGATTCCAAGAGACCCAGTACTTC. The rearrangement joins TRBV5-1 to TRBJ2-5; 11 bases align to TRBD2. Germline loops: CDR1 SGHRS, CDR2 YFSETQ. The CDR3 loop spans 17 amino acids. Trimming took 4 bases from V and 1 from J; bases not matched to a gene: 9.

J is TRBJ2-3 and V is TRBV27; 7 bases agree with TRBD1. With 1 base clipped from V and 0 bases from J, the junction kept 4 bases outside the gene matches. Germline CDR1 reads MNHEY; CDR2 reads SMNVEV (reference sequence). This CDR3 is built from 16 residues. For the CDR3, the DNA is TGTGCCAGCAGTTTATTCGGGACAGCGAGCACAGATACGCAGTATTTT. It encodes CASSLFGTASTDTQYF.

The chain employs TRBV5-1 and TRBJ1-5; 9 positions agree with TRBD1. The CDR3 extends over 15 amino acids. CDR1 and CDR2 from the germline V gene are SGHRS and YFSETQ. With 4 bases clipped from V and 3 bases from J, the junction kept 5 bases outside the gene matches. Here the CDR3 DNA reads TGCGCCAGCAGCCGGACAGGGGAAGACAATCAGCCCCAGCATTTT. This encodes CASSRTGEDNQPQHF.

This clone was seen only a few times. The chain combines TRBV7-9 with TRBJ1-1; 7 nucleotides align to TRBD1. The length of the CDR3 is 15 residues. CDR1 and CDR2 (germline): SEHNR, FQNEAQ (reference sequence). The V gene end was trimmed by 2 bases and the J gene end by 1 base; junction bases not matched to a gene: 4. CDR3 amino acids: CASSLRAGGNTEAFF. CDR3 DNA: TGTGCCAGCAGCTTACGAGCAGGGGGGAACACTGAAGCTTTCTTT.

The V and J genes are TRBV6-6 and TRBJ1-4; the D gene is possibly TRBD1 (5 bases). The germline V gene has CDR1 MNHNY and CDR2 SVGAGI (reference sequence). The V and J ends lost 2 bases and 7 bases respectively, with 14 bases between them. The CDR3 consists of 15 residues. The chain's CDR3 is CASSYPGGGTEKLFF. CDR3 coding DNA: TGTGCCAGCAGTTACCCCGGGGGGGGTACTGAAAAACTGTTTTTT.

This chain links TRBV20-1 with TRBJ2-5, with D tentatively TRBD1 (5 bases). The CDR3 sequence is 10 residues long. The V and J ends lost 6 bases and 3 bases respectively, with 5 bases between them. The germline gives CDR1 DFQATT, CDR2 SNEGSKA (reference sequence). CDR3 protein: CSAGEETQYF. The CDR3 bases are TGCAGTGCAGGGGAAGAGACCCAGTACTTC.

In DNA form, the CDR3 reads TGTGCCAGCAGCACCGGACAGGGAATCACAGATACGCAGTATTTT. Residues: CASSTGQGITDTQYF. V and J are TRBV7-7 and TRBJ2-3; TRBD1 matches at 8 bases. CDR1 and CDR2 (germline): SSHAT, FNYEAQ (reference sequence). CDR3 size: 15 residues. Trimming at V came to 5 bases and at J to 2 bases, leaving 6 bases not matched to a gene.

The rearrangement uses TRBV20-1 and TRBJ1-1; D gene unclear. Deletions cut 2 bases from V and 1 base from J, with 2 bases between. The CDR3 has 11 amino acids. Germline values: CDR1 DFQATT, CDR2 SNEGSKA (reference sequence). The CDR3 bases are TGCAGTGCTAGACAGAACACTGAAGCTTTCTTT. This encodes CSARQNTEAFF.

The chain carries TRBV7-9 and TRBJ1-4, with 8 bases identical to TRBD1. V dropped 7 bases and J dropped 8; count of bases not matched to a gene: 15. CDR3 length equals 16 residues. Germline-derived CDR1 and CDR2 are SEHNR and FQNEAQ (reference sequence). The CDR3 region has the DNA TGTGCCAGCACCTACCGCGGAGACAGGGGAAGCGAAAAACTGTTTTTT. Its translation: CASTYRGDRGSEKLFF.

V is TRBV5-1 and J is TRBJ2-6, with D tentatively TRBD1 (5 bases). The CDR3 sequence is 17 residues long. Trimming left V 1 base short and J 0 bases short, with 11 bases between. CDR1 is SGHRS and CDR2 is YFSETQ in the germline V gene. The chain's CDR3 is CASSLTGLSSGANVLTF. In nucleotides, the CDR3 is TGCGCCAGCAGCTTGACAGGTCTGAGCTCTGGGGCCAACGTCCTGACTTTC.

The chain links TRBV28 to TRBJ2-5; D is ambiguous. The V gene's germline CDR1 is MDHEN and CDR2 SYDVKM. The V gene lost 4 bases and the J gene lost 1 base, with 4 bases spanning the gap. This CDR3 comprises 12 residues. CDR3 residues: CASSSFQETQYF. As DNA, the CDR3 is TGTGCCAGCAGTTCCTTCCAAGAGACCCAGTACTTC.

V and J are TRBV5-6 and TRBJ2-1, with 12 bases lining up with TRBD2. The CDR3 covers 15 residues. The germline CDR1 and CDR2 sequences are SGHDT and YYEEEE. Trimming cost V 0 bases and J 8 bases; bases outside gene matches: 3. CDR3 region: CASSLEGLAGDEQFF. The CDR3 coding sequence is TGTGCCAGCAGCTTGGAGGGACTAGCGGGCGATGAGCAGTTCTTC.

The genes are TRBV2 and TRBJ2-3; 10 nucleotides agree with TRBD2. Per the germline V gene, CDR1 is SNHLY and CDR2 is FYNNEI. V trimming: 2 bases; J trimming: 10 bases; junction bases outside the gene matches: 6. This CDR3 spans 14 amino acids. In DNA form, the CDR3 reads TGTGCCAGCAGTGAAAGACTAGCGGGTAAATCGCAGTATTTT. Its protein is CASSERLAGKSQYF.

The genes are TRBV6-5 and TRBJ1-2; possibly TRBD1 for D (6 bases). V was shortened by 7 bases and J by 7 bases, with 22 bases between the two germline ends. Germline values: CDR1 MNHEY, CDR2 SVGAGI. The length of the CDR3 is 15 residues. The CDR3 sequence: CASTPGAQGHIGYTF. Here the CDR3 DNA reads TGTGCCAGCACCCCAGGGGCTCAGGGACATATTGGCTACACCTTC.

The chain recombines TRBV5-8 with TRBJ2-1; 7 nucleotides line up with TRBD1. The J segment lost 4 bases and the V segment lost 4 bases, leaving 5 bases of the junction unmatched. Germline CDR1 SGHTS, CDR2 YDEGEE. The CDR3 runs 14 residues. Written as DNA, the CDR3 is TGTGCCAGCAGCGGGGGACAGAGTTACAATGAGCAGTTCTTC. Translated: CASSGGQSYNEQFF.